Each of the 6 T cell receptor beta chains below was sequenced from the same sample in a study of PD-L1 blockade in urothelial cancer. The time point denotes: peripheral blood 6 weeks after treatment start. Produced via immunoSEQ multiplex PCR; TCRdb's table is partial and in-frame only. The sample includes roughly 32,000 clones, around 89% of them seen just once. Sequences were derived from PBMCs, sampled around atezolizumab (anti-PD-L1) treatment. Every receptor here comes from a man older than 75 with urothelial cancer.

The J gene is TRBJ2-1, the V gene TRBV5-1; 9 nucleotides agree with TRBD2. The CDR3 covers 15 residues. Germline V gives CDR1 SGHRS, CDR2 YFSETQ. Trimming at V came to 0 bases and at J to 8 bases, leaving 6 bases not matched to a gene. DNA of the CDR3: TGCGCCAGCAGCTTGGAGGGCGGGAGGGCCCATGAGCAGTTCTTC. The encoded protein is CASSLEGGRAHEQFF.

Here the CDR3 DNA reads TGTGCCAGCAGTGAAGCAGGCGGGAGCTCCTACAATGAGCAGTTCTTC. Its protein is CASSEAGGSSYNEQFF. The V call is TRBV6-1, the J call TRBJ2-1; 7 positions match TRBD2. CDR1 and CDR2 from the germline V gene are MNHNS and SASEGT. The CDR3 covers 16 residues. The trim removed 0 bases at V and 0 bases at J, leaving 2 bases unmatched.

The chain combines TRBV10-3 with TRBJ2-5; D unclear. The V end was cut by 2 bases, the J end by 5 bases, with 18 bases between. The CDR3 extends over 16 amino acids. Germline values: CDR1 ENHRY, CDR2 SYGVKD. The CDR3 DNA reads TGTGCCATCAGTGAGGGTCAGGCCCCTGGGTGGGAGACCCAGTACTTC. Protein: CAISEGQAPGWETQYF.

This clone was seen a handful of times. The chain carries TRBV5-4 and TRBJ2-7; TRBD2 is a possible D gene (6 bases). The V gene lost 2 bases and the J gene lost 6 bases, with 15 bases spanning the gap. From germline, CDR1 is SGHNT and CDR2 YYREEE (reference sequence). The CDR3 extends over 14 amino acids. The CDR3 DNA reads TGTGCCAGCAGCTTCGACGGCGGGATCAGCGAGCAGTACTTC. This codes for CASSFDGGISEQYF.

CDR3 in DNA: TGCAGCGTTCTGACAGGGGGCTGGGCCGGGGAGCTGTTTTTT. Amino acids: CSVLTGGWAGELFF. The chain carries TRBV29-1 and TRBJ2-2; 10 nucleotides line up with TRBD1. Germline V gives CDR1 SQVTM, CDR2 ANQGSEA. V was pared by 5 bases and J by 6 bases, with 6 bases of the junction left unmatched. This CDR3 is built from 14 residues.

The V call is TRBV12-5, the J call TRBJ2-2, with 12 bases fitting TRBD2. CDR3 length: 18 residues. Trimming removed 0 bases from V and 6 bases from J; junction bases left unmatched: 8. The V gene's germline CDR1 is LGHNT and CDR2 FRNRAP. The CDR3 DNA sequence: TGTGCTAGTGGTTTGGTCGGCGCTAGCGGGAGGGCCCCCGGGGAGCTGTTTTTT. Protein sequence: CASGLVGASGRAPGELFF.